The 8 T cell receptor beta chains below come from one sample, sequenced in a study of tissue T cells after allogeneic stem cell transplantation. The time point here: mouse harvest day 7 after allogeneic transplant. The graft held 10^6 splenic CD5+ T cells and 10^7 T-cell-depleted bone marrow cells. Method: immunoSEQ multiplex PCR; TCRdb's copy keeps in-frame clones and lacks some. The data contain some 6,000 clones, roughly 48% of them singletons. The sequenced material came from gut tissue. The receptors derive from a female BALB/c mouse given C57BL/6 T cells with graft-versus-host disease after an allogeneic hematopoietic cell transplant.

This clone was picked up a small number of times. Any gene name here is a mouse gene name. Coverage ceases 1 residue before the CDR3 finishes, and the germline J gene fills in the end. The chain carries TRBV16 and TRBJ2-4; no clear D. In germline, CDR1 is SGHSA, CDR2 FRNQAP. The ends were cut back, 0 bases at V and 2 bases at J, with 0 bases in the middle. The CDR3 sequence is 12 residues long. CDR3 sequence: CASSLDQNTLYF. The CDR3 bases that were read are TGTGCAAGCAGCTTAGATCAAAACACCTTGTAC.

This clone was recorded a few times. The gene names given are mouse names. The observed sequence ends 1 residue before the CDR3 terminus, with the missing tail filled in from the germline J gene. The rearrangement joins TRBV3 to TRBJ2-7; 7 bases align to TRBD1. There are 12 residues in the CDR3. Germline V lookup: CDR1 SNHLY, CDR2 FYNGKV (reference sequence). Germline trimming cut 3 bases from V and 5 bases from J; bases unmatched to any gene: 1. CDR3: CASSLTGNEQYF. The covered CDR3 bases are TGTGCCAGCAGCTTGACAGGGAATGAACAGTAC. Using reference TRBV3 and TRBJ2-7 for the parts outside the CDR3, the full variable domain is GPKVLQIPSHQIIDMGQMVTLNCDPVSNHLYFYWYKQILGQQMEFLVNFYNGKVMEKSKLFKDQFSVERPDGSYFTLKIQPTALEDSAVYFCASSLTGNEQYFGPGTRLTVL.

As for this clone: All gene names here are mouse names. The read is 1 residue too short to cover the CDR3 end, so that end is filled in from the germline J gene. The chain links TRBV3 to TRBJ2-7; D is perhaps TRBD1 (6 bases). The V gene's germline CDR1 is SNHLY and CDR2 FYNGKV (reference sequence). V lost 3 bases and J lost 3, with 9 bases in between. The CDR3 runs 13 residues. CDR3 amino acids: CASSLGQLYEQYF. Partial CDR3 DNA: TGTGCCAGCAGCTTGGGACAACTCTATGAACAGTAC. Looking up the rest from reference TRBV3 and TRBJ2-7 gives the full variable domain: GPKVLQIPSHQIIDMGQMVTLNCDPVSNHLYFYWYKQILGQQMEFLVNFYNGKVMEKSKLFKDQFSVERPDGSYFTLKIQPTALEDSAVYFCASSLGQLYEQYFGPGTRLTVL.

Turning to this clone: The genes are named according to mouse. The read finishes 1 residue shy of the CDR3 end, and the germline J gene is used to complete it. The genes are TRBV19 and TRBJ2-7; TRBD2 matches at 8 bases. CDR3 size: 13 residues. Per the germline V gene, CDR1 is FNHDT and CDR2 is SITEND (reference sequence). Germline trimming cut 2 bases from V and 7 bases from J; bases unmatched to any gene: 5. CDR3 DNA, as far as it was read: TGTGCCAGCAGTATGCTTGGGGGGGGCGAACAGTAC. Protein sequence: CASSMLGGGEQY. Given in full, the CDR3 is CASSMLGGGEQYF.

A single count supports this clone. The listed genes are named as in mouse. The CDR3 end lies 1 residue beyond the end of the read and is filled in from the germline J gene. This chain links TRBV26 with TRBJ2-4; maybe TRBD2 (6 bases). From germline, CDR1 is KGHPV and CDR2 FQNQEV (reference sequence). The V end was cut by 6 bases, the J end by 3 bases, with 13 bases between. The CDR3 sequence is 14 residues long. The DNA read from the CDR3 is TGTGCCAGCAGCCCAGACTGGCGGCAAAACACCTTGTAC. This translates into CASSPDWRQNTLY. The whole CDR3 protein is CASSPDWRQNTLYF.

Worth noting for this clone: Gene names denote mouse genes. The CDR3 end is not reached by the read, which stops 1 residue before it; the germline J gene fills it in. This chain joins TRBV4 and TRBJ2-5, with TRBD2 identical over 9 bases. The CDR3 has 15 amino acids. Trimming at V came to 3 bases and at J to 2 bases, leaving 3 bases not matched to a gene. Germline CDR1 LGHDT, CDR2 YNNKQL (reference sequence). CDR3 region: CASSYGGASQDTQYF. CDR3 DNA (partial): TGTGCCAGCAGCTATGGGGGGGCGAGCCAAGACACCCAGTAC.

This clone was found a few times. Gene names are mouse gene names. The missing CDR3 end, 1 residue past where the read stops, is filled in from the germline J gene. The chain is built from TRBV26 and TRBJ1-5; D call uncertain. V was trimmed by 6 bases and J by 0 bases, leaving 9 bases between them. The CDR3 extends over 14 amino acids. The V gene's germline CDR1 is KGHPV and CDR2 FQNQEV (reference sequence). The CDR3 is CASSRDYNNQAPLF. Partial CDR3 DNA: TGTGCCAGCAGCCGGGATTATAACAACCAGGCTCCGCTT.

This clone was counted only a few times. Germline and genes: mouse. The read terminates 1 residue ahead of where the CDR3 ends, so the germline J gene completes it. V usage is TRBV12-2 and J usage is TRBJ1-3; TRBD1 is a possible D gene (6 bases). The CDR3 is 14 amino acids. V was clipped by 6 bases and J by 0 bases, with 11 bases between them. Germline-derived CDR1 and CDR2 are SGHLS and HYDKME. The CDR3 spells CASGAGDSGNTLYF. The CDR3 DNA, read in part, is TGTGCCAGCGGAGCAGGGGATTCTGGAAATACGCTCTAT.